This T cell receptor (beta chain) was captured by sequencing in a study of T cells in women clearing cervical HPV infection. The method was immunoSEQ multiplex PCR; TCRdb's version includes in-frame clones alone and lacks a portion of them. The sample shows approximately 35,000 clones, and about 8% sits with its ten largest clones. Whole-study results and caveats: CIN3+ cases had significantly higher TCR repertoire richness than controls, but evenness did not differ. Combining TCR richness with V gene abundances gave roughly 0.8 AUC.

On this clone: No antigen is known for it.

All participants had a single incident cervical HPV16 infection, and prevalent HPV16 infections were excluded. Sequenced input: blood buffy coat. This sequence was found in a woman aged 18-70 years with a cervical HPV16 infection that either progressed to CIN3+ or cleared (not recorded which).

The covered CDR3 bases are TGTGCCACCGGGAGGCTAGCGGGGGCAGATACG. This codes for CATGRLAGADT. The CDR3 as a whole reads CATGRLAGADTQYF. J is TRBJ2-3 and V is TRBV19; TRBD2 aligns across 10 bases. The read terminates 3 residues ahead of where the CDR3 ends, so the germline J gene completes it. The junction had 8 bases not matched to a gene; V was cut back by 10 bases and J by 4 bases. This CDR3 is 14 amino acids long. CDR1 is LNHDA, CDR2 SQIVND, per germline (reference sequence).